These 10 T cell receptor beta chains were all obtained from the same sample, sequenced in a study of blood T cell repertoires in COVID-19 (TCRdb year 2020). The library was built by means of the immunoSEQ multiplex PCR assay. Held by TCRdb, this immuneACCESS table contains in-frame sequences only and omits some clones. Under half of the omission traces to an unresolved V gene where checked; the cause of the rest is unknown. Present in this sample are roughly 180,000 clones, about 85% of which were seen just once. The ten largest clones capture about 5.8% of the sample. The sample consisted of peripheral blood. These receptors all come from a woman in her forties or fifties with COVID-19, enrolled during active disease.

The chain couples TRBV25-1 to TRBJ1-4; 7 nucleotides line up with TRBD1. CDR3 length: 15 amino acids. With V trimmed by 9 bases and J by 8 bases, 15 bases remained unmatched. Germline V gene data show CDR1 as MGHDK and CDR2 as SYGVNS. CDR3 DNA sequence: TGTGCCAGAAGAACAGGGGTTGGGAAGGTCGAAAAACTGTTTTTT. Translating it yields CARRTGVGKVEKLFF.

The rearrangement joins TRBV30 to TRBJ1-2; D unclear. The CDR3 is 14 residues long. Deletions cut 1 base from V and 0 bases from J, with 9 bases between. CDR1 GTSNPN and CDR2 SVGIG come from the germline V gene (reference sequence). The DNA for the CDR3 is TGTGCCTGGAGTGGGTACGGAGCTAACTATGGCTACACCTTC. Encoded protein: CAWSGYGANYGYTF.

This clone appeared once. The chain has TRBV6-4 and TRBJ2-2; 10 bases map to TRBD1. This CDR3 has 19 amino acids. With 10 bases clipped from V and 5 bases from J, the junction kept 22 bases outside the gene matches. Per the germline V gene, CDR1 is MRHNA and CDR2 is SNTAGT. The CDR3 sequence: CATHTGSDDRGLWTGELFF. The CDR3 DNA reads TGTGCCACCCACACGGGGAGTGACGACAGGGGGCTCTGGACCGGGGAGCTGTTTTTT.

This clone was detected only once. The rearrangement links TRBV29-1 to TRBJ2-7; tentative D call: TRBD2 (7 bases). The length of the CDR3 is 14 residues. V shed 4 bases and J shed 0 bases, with 13 bases lying between them. Germline values: CDR1 SQVTM, CDR2 ANQGSEA. CDR3 sequence: CSVVRGASSYEQYF. The DNA of the CDR3 is TGCAGCGTTGTACGGGGGGCGAGCTCCTACGAGCAGTACTTC.

V is TRBV23-1 and J is TRBJ1-4; maybe TRBD1 (5 bases). TRBV23-1 is known as an ORF, though its function is uncertain. The V gene lost 6 bases and the J gene lost 8 bases, with 16 bases spanning the gap. The CDR3 spans 14 residues. CDR3 DNA: TGCGCCAGCAGGTGGCAGGACAAATGCGAAAAACTGTTTTTT. Translating it yields CASRWQDKCEKLFF.

The rearrangement uses TRBV6-5 and TRBJ1-2; maybe TRBD1 (6 bases). The CDR3 sequence is 15 residues long. V shed 2 bases and J shed 1 base, with 11 bases lying between them. Germline CDR1 MNHEY, CDR2 SVGAGI. CDR3 sequence: CASSYSGQLNYGYTF. CDR3 coding DNA: TGTGCCAGCAGTTACAGCGGACAGCTTAACTATGGCTACACCTTC.

In this sample, this clone turned up a few times. The CDR3 protein is CASSGGRGLNGEKLFF. The CDR3 DNA sequence: TGTGCCAGCAGTGGAGGCAGGGGTTTAAATGGTGAAAAACTGTTTTTT. The chain has TRBV2 and TRBJ1-4; TRBD1 is a possible D gene (6 bases). Germline loops: CDR1 SNHLY, CDR2 FYNNEI. Trimming removed 4 bases from V and 7 bases from J, with 19 bases in between. This CDR3 region has 16 residues. The full variable domain, in which reference TRBV2 and TRBJ1-4 provide the parts outside the CDR3, is EPEVTQTPSHQVTQMGQEVILRCVPISNHLYFYWYRQILGQKVEFLVSFYNNEISEKSEIFDDQFSVERPDGSNFTLKIRSTKLEDSAMYFCASSGGRGLNGEKLFFGSGTQLSVL.

The genes are TRBV30 and TRBJ2-2, with a tentative D call TRBD1 (5 bases). The V and J ends lost 0 bases and 0 bases respectively, with 14 bases between them. Germline CDR1 GTSNPN, CDR2 SVGIG (reference sequence). The CDR3 is 17 amino acids. The DNA for the CDR3 is TGTGCCTGGAGTGTAAGGGGTAGTTTTGCGAACACCGGGGAGCTGTTTTTT. Its translation is CAWSVRGSFANTGELFF. Looking up the rest from reference TRBV30 and TRBJ2-2 gives the full variable domain: SQTIHQWPATLVQPVGSPLSLECTVEGTSNPNLYWYRQAAGRGLQLLFYSVGIGQISSEVPQNLSASRPQDRQFILSSKKLLLSDSGFYLCAWSVRGSFANTGELFFGEGSRLTVL.

V and J are TRBV6-1 and TRBJ2-3; D is perhaps TRBD1 (5 bases). The V end was cut by 4 bases, the J end by 0 bases, with 20 bases between. CDR3 length equals 18 residues. Germline CDR1 reads MNHNS; CDR2 reads SASEGT. The CDR3 here is CASSGDSEHFSSTDTQYF. The DNA for the CDR3 is TGTGCCAGCAGTGGAGACAGCGAACACTTCTCTAGCACAGATACGCAGTATTTT.

This clone was seen a handful of times. The chain combines TRBV5-6 with TRBJ1-2; D is perhaps TRBD1 (5 bases). Germline V gene data show CDR1 as SGHDT and CDR2 as YYEEEE. The CDR3 sequence is 13 residues long. V dropped 4 bases and J dropped 4 bases, with 11 bases sitting between them. The chain's CDR3 is CASSPGGGYGYTF. Written as DNA, the CDR3 is TGTGCCAGCAGCCCCGGGGGGGGCTATGGCTACACCTTC.